This TCR beta chain was recovered during a study of cytomegalovirus exposure and HLA in healthy donors. Study details: HLA-typed donors were the source of roughly 85 million unique TCRs held in an early data release.

This PCR relied on a set of 60 Vbeta primers and 13 Jbeta primers. Profiling relied on immunoSEQ multiplex PCR, and the TCRdb table lists in-frame clones only, not all of them. This table has 160,000 or so clones, around 82% appearing once. Details on this clone: Its antigen remains unknown.

Overall study findings and caveats: Per published accounts, TCR beta sequences correctly predicted the HLA-A and HLA-B alleles of most subjects.

This sequence originates from a woman between 45 and 65 years old in good health and CMV-seropositive. Sequenced: PBMCs.

CDR3 in DNA: TGTGCCAGCAGCTTGGGGCCCCTTCAGTATTTT. It yields the protein CASSLGPLQYF. This chain links TRBV9 with TRBJ2-3, with a tentative D call TRBD1 (5 bases). Germline CDR1 is SGDLS and CDR2 is YYNGEE. The CDR3 totals 11 residues. The germline V and J ends were trimmed by 4 bases and 12 bases, with 12 bases remaining between them.